The 16 T cell receptor beta chains presented below share a single source sample, sequenced in a study of shared clonotypes between healthy human individuals. TCRdb keeps only in-frame clones here, not all; method: immunoSEQ multiplex PCR. The data show 550,000 to 750,000 clones, around 95% seen once. Naive CD8 isolation took CD45RO-negative cells positively selected for CCR7 and excluded terminally differentiated effector memory CD45RA+ cells. Sequenced material: naive CD8+ T cells sorted from blood. The receptors here all came from a woman aged 25 to 39 in good health.

This clone has a single count. J is TRBJ2-5 and V is TRBV29-1; D is possibly TRBD1 (5 bases). V was trimmed by 3 bases and J by 2 bases, leaving 13 bases between them. Germline CDR1 reads SQVTM; CDR2 reads ANQGSEA. There are 14 residues in the CDR3. In DNA form, the CDR3 reads TGCAGCGTTGACTTACGACAGAGACAAGAGACCCAGTACTTC. Protein sequence: CSVDLRQRQETQYF.

The genes are TRBV19 and TRBJ2-1, with D possibly being TRBD1 or TRBD2 (6 bases each). The germline gives CDR1 LNHDA, CDR2 SQIVND (reference sequence). Trimming took 5 bases from V and 4 from J, leaving 15 bases between them. CDR3 length: 15 amino acids. As DNA, the CDR3 is TGTGCCAGTAGTTTACAGGGCGGAGGGTACAATGAGCAGTTCTTC. Its protein is CASSLQGGGYNEQFF. The full variable domain, rest sourced from reference TRBV19 and TRBJ2-1, is DGGITQSPKYLFRKEGQNVTLSCEQNLNHDAMYWYRQDPGQGLRLIYYSQIVNDFQKGDIAEGYSVSREKKESFPLTVTSAQKNPTAFYLCASSLQGGGYNEQFFGPGTRLTVL.

There are a few counts of this clone. The genes are TRBV4-1 and TRBJ2-5; no firm D call. CDR3 length: 12 amino acids. Germline V lookup: CDR1 MGHRA, CDR2 YSYEKL. V lost 3 bases and J lost 0, with 2 bases in between. CDR3 coding DNA: TGCGCCAGCAGCCAGTACCAAGAGACCCAGTACTTC. This gives the protein CASSQYQETQYF.

The J gene is TRBJ2-3, the V gene TRBV10-3, with a weak D call TRBD2 (5 bases). V gave up 10 bases and J gave up 2 bases, with 19 bases separating them. From germline, CDR1 is ENHRY and CDR2 SYGVKD. This CDR3 has 15 amino acids. The CDR3 bases are TGTGCCACCCGGTCACTGGAGACTAACACAGATACGCAGTATTTT. Translation gives CATRSLETNTDTQYF.

This chain connects TRBV28 to TRBJ1-3; unclear D gene. V lost 3 bases and J lost 4, with 4 bases in between. There are 12 residues in the CDR3. The V gene's germline CDR1 is MDHEN and CDR2 SYDVKM. The CDR3 region is CASSLQGNTIYF. The DNA of the CDR3 is TGTGCCAGCAGTTTGCAGGGAAACACCATATATTTT.

V gene TRBV2 combines with J gene TRBJ2-1; D gene uncertain. Germline V lookup: CDR1 SNHLY, CDR2 FYNNEI. This CDR3 spans 11 amino acids. V lost 6 bases to trimming and J lost 7 bases, with 7 bases between them. The CDR3 DNA is TGTGCCAGCAGGTTAATAAATGAGCAGTTCTTC. Protein sequence: CASRLINEQFF. Together with reference TRBV2 and TRBJ2-1, the CDR3 gives the full variable domain: EPEVTQTPSHQVTQMGQEVILRCVPISNHLYFYWYRQILGQKVEFLVSFYNNEISEKSEIFDDQFSVERPDGSNFTLKIRSTKLEDSAMYFCASRLINEQFFGPGTRLTVL.

The CDR3 loop reads CASSYSTSAIYEQYF. The CDR3 nucleotides read TGTGCCAGCAGTTACTCGACTAGCGCCATCTACGAGCAGTACTTC. The rearrangement links TRBV6-5 to TRBJ2-7; 8 bases map to TRBD2. V lost 0 bases to trimming and J lost 3 bases; unmatched junction nucleotides: 4. CDR3 length: 15 residues. Germline assignment: CDR1 MNHEY and CDR2 SVGAGI.

The rearrangement links TRBV13 to TRBJ2-3; D gene ambiguous. V lost 5 bases to trimming and J lost 5 bases, with 17 bases between them. CDR1 is PRHDT, CDR2 FYEKMQ, per germline (reference sequence). This CDR3 region has 15 residues. This chain's CDR3 is CASSPEAMGKDTQYF. CDR3 DNA: TGTGCCAGCAGCCCCGAAGCGATGGGTAAAGATACGCAGTATTTT.

V usage is TRBV19 and J usage is TRBJ1-5; D is unclear. The germline CDR1 and CDR2 sequences are LNHDA and SQIVND (reference sequence). The CDR3 extends over 13 amino acids. Trimming cost V 10 bases and J 2 bases, with 12 bases left between them. This CDR3 reads CATKGIGNQPQHF. The CDR3 nucleotides read TGTGCCACCAAAGGTATCGGCAATCAGCCCCAGCATTTT.

The V and J genes are TRBV13 and TRBJ2-5, with 8 bases identical to TRBD1. After removal of 5 bases from V and 7 bases from J, the junction contained 9 bases not matched to a gene. CDR1 is PRHDT and CDR2 is FYEKMQ in the germline V gene (reference sequence). The CDR3 is 14 amino acids. The CDR3 region has the DNA TGTGCCAGCAGCCCAAGGGACGGGACAGGGACCCAGTACTTC. Translating gives CASSPRDGTGTQYF.

The DNA of the CDR3 is TGTGCCAGCAGGCCGGTCAGGGGGCTTACCGGGGAGCTGTTTTTT. This sequence encodes CASRPVRGLTGELFF. This chain connects TRBV28 to TRBJ2-2, with 8 bases aligning to TRBD1. Losses at the gene ends were 6 bases for V and 5 bases for J; bases not matched to a gene: 8. The CDR3 is 15 residues long. Looked up from germline, CDR1 is MDHEN and CDR2 is SYDVKM.

V is TRBV29-1 and J is TRBJ2-1; TRBD2 aligns across 8 bases. The ends lost 4 bases at V and 5 bases at J; junction bases unmatched: 16. The CDR3 runs 17 residues. Germline V gene lookup returns CDR1 SQVTM and CDR2 ANQGSEA. The CDR3 region has the DNA TGCAGCGTTGGAGACAGCTTTAGGGCGGGAGGACACAATGAGCAGTTCTTC. Protein sequence: CSVGDSFRAGGHNEQFF.

The V and J genes are TRBV27 and TRBJ1-5, with D maybe TRBD1 (6 bases). Per germline, CDR1 MNHEY and CDR2 SMNVEV (reference sequence). Deletions cut 6 bases from V and 0 bases from J, with 18 bases between. The CDR3 has 17 amino acids. CDR3 DNA: TGTGCCAGCAGGGGGGCGGCAGGCAAGTATAGCAATCAGCCCCAGCATTTT. Its protein is CASRGAAGKYSNQPQHF.

The chain carries TRBV27 and TRBJ2-1, with TRBD2 as a possible D gene (6 bases). Trimming took 7 bases from V and 1 from J, leaving 20 bases between them. The CDR3 consists of 17 residues. Germline-derived CDR1 and CDR2 are MNHEY and SMNVEV (reference sequence). CDR3 region: CASTRWSLRESYNEQFF. In nucleotides, the CDR3 is TGTGCCAGCACTCGATGGTCCCTTCGGGAGTCCTACAATGAGCAGTTCTTC.

In its sample, this clone was seen a few times. The chain recombines TRBV4-1 with TRBJ1-5, with no clear D. Germline CDR1 reads MGHRA; CDR2 reads YSYEKL. CDR3 length equals 15 residues. Trimming removed 1 base from V and 0 bases from J, with 7 bases in between. CDR3 sequence (DNA): TGCGCCAGCAGCCAAGTCATTCGTAGCAATCAGCCCCAGCATTTT. Its protein is CASSQVIRSNQPQHF.

The rearrangement uses TRBV11-2 and TRBJ2-7; D is unresolved. The V gene lost 5 bases and the J gene lost 1 base, with 15 bases spanning the gap. CDR1 is SGHAT, CDR2 FQNNGV, per germline. This CDR3 contains 15 residues. The CDR3 nucleotides are TGTGCCAGCAGCCCCTCGGGCCTAGGGTCCTACGAGCAGTACTTC. Its translation: CASSPSGLGSYEQYF.